The 21 T cell receptor beta chains below all came from one sample that was sequenced in a study of blood T cell repertoires in COVID-19. Method: immunoSEQ multiplex PCR; TCRdb's copy keeps in-frame clones and lacks some. The table lists roughly 230,000 clones, about nine tenths of them singletons. The material sequenced was peripheral blood. These receptors were collected from a man in his 70s with acute or convalescent COVID-19.

The chain has TRBV28 and TRBJ1-3; D ambiguous. Trimming took off 3 bases at V and 2 bases at J, with 8 bases between the two ends. Germline V gene data show CDR1 as MDHEN and CDR2 as SYDVKM. The CDR3 runs 14 residues. CDR3 sequence: CASSFRVAGNTIYF. Written as DNA, the CDR3 is TGTGCCAGCAGTTTTCGGGTTGCTGGAAACACCATATATTTT. Supplemented by reference TRBV28 and TRBJ1-3, the full variable domain reads DVKVTQSSRYLVKRTGEKVFLECVQDMDHENMFWYRQDPGLGLRLIYFSYDVKMKEKGDIPEGYSVSREKKERFSLILESASTNQTSMYLCASSFRVAGNTIYFGEGSWLTVV.

The chain is built from TRBV9 and TRBJ2-6; D is unclear. Germline-derived CDR1 and CDR2 are SGDLS and YYNGEE. V was shortened by 3 bases and J by 1 base, with 5 bases between the two germline ends. The CDR3 sequence is 14 residues long. CDR3 sequence: CASSAGSGANVLTF. The CDR3 DNA reads TGTGCCAGCAGCGCCGGGTCTGGGGCCAACGTCCTGACTTTC.

This chain connects TRBV27 to TRBJ1-2, with a tentative D call TRBD1 (6 bases). Germline CDR1 reads MNHEY; CDR2 reads SMNVEV (reference sequence). V lost 1 base and J lost 4, with 19 bases in between. The CDR3 has 17 amino acids. CDR3 sequence: CASSLFRSSTGPYGYTF. Written as DNA, the CDR3 is TGTGCCAGCAGTTTATTTAGAAGTTCAACAGGGCCCTATGGCTACACCTTC.

The rearrangement joins TRBV6-5 to TRBJ2-1, with 8 positions matching TRBD1. This CDR3 has 14 amino acids. CDR1 is MNHEY, CDR2 SVGAGI, per germline. The trim removed 11 bases at V and 4 bases at J, leaving 10 bases unmatched. The CDR3 DNA is TGTGCCTCGGCAGAGGACAGGGTGTACAATGAGCAGTTCTTC. Residues: CASAEDRVYNEQFF.

The CDR3 spells CASSLGGGLGYTF. The DNA of the CDR3 is TGTGCCAGCAGTTTGGGCGGGGGGCTTGGCTACACCTTC. This rearrangement joins TRBV28 to TRBJ1-2; weak D call: TRBD1 (6 bases). Trimming shortened V by 3 bases and J by 7 bases, and 12 bases separated the two germline ends. The CDR3 runs to 13 residues. Germline V gene sequence: CDR1 MDHEN, CDR2 SYDVKM.

The chain uses TRBV18 and TRBJ1-3; TRBD1 aligns across 9 bases. The CDR3 loop spans 14 amino acids. V gave up 8 bases and J gave up 3 bases; unmatched junction bases: 5. CDR1 and CDR2 from the germline V gene are KGHSH and LQKENI. In nucleotides, the CDR3 is TGTGCCAGCGCGGACAGGGGAAATGGAAACACCATATATTTT. The encoded protein is CASADRGNGNTIYF.

The chain recombines TRBV30 with TRBJ1-6, with D tentatively TRBD1 (5 bases). CDR1 is GTSNPN and CDR2 is SVGIG in the germline V gene (reference sequence). V gave up 3 bases and J gave up 0 bases, with 9 bases separating them. This CDR3 spans 15 amino acids. DNA of the CDR3: TGTGCCTGGAGGTGGGGCCGCTCCTATAATTCACCCCTCCACTTT. Its translation: CAWRWGRSYNSPLHF.

As DNA, the CDR3 is TGTGCCAGCAGCTTAGACAGAAATGAAGCTTTCTTT. It codes for CASSLDRNEAFF. The gene calls are TRBV7-2 and TRBJ1-1; D remains ambiguous. CDR1 and CDR2 (germline): SGHTA, FQGNSA. The V end was cut by 1 base, the J end by 7 bases, with 7 bases between. CDR3 length equals 12 residues.

The chain joins TRBV5-1 to TRBJ2-7; D is possibly TRBD2 (5 bases). The V gene lost 4 bases and the J gene lost 3 bases, with 11 bases spanning the gap. The CDR3 is made up of 13 amino acids. Germline V gene sequence: CDR1 SGHRS, CDR2 YFSETQ. CDR3 DNA sequence: TGCGCCAGCAGCCCTGCGGCGGGCTACGAGCAGTACTTC. Translating it yields CASSPAAGYEQYF.

The V call is TRBV5-1, the J call TRBJ1-2; D unresolved. Germline assignment: CDR1 SGHRS and CDR2 YFSETQ. This CDR3 has 15 amino acids. Trimming shortened V by 4 bases and J by 2 bases, and 15 bases separated the two germline ends. The chain's CDR3 is CASSPPPGENYGYTF. The DNA for the CDR3 is TGCGCCAGCAGCCCCCCGCCAGGCGAGAACTATGGCTACACCTTC.

The chain joins TRBV5-5 to TRBJ1-2; 11 bases are shared with TRBD1. With 4 bases clipped from V and 6 bases from J, the junction kept 17 bases outside the gene matches. The CDR3 contains 18 residues. Germline CDR1 is SGHKS and CDR2 is YYEKEE (reference sequence). In DNA, the CDR3 is TGTGCCAGCAGCCCGCTCCCGTCACCGGGACAGGGGGACGATGGCTACACCTTC. Protein sequence: CASSPLPSPGQGDDGYTF.

J is TRBJ2-1 and V is TRBV6-6, with D possibly matching TRBD2 (6 bases). The CDR3 runs 13 residues. The germline gives CDR1 MNHNY, CDR2 SVGAGI (reference sequence). Trimming removed 4 bases at V and 6 bases at J, with 10 bases between. This chain's CDR3 is CASSLGAGNEQFF. Written as DNA, the CDR3 is TGTGCCAGCAGTTTGGGAGCGGGCAATGAGCAGTTCTTC.

The V gene is TRBV6-5, the J gene TRBJ1-2; 8 positions match TRBD1. Germline CDR1 is MNHEY and CDR2 is SVGAGI. The CDR3 spans 16 residues. V dropped 0 bases and J dropped 2; count of bases not matched to a gene: 5. The CDR3 DNA sequence: TGTGCCAGCAGTTACTCTTCCCAGGGGGCGAACTATGGCTACACCTTC. It specifies CASSYSSQGANYGYTF.

The chain has TRBV10-3 and TRBJ2-2, with 11 bases that match TRBD2. Germline V lookup: CDR1 ENHRY, CDR2 SYGVKD. The J segment lost 7 bases and the V segment lost 0 bases, leaving 4 bases of the junction unmatched. This CDR3 region has 16 residues. The CDR3 sequence: CAISESGLAVGGELFF. CDR3 DNA sequence: TGTGCCATCAGTGAGTCGGGACTAGCGGTGGGCGGGGAGCTGTTTTTT.

The J gene is TRBJ1-5, the V gene TRBV4-1; weak D call: TRBD1 (5 bases). The CDR3 extends over 16 amino acids. Germline V gene sequence: CDR1 MGHRA, CDR2 YSYEKL. Deletions cut 0 bases from V and 5 bases from J, with 14 bases between. This CDR3 reads CASSQDEARVDQPQHF. Written as DNA, the CDR3 is TGCGCCAGCAGCCAAGATGAGGCCAGGGTCGATCAGCCCCAGCATTTT.

The rearrangement joins TRBV21-1 to TRBJ1-3; the table calls TRBD1, which could not be checked here. TRBV21-1 is tagged as a pseudogene. The CDR3 loop spans 19 amino acids. CDR3 residues: CASSKVSHYFSGAGNTIYF. CDR3 bases: TGTGCCAGCAGCAAAGTATCGCATTACTTCTCAGGGGCTGGAAACACCATATATTTT.

V is TRBV6-5 and J is TRBJ1-2; D remains ambiguous. With 5 bases removed from V and 10 bases from J, the gap between germline ends came to 14 bases. Germline-derived CDR1 and CDR2 are MNHEY and SVGAGI. The CDR3 totals 12 residues. CDR3 sequence reads: CASSILGVDYTF. CDR3 coding DNA: TGTGCCAGCAGTATCCTCGGGGTTGACTACACCTTC.

J is TRBJ2-5 and V is TRBV9, with 8 bases fitting TRBD2. The length of the CDR3 is 17 residues. In germline, CDR1 is SGDLS, CDR2 YYNGEE. The ends lost 0 bases at V and 2 bases at J; junction bases unmatched: 9. CDR3 in DNA: TGTGCCAGCAGCGTAGCTACGAGCACGGGAGGGCAAGAGACCCAGTACTTC. It is translated as CASSVATSTGGQETQYF.

The J gene is TRBJ2-4, the V gene TRBV28; perhaps TRBD1 as D (6 bases). Trimming removed 9 bases from V and 0 bases from J, with 21 bases in between. Germline CDR1 and CDR2: MDHEN and SYDVKM. The CDR3 is 17 residues long. For the CDR3, the DNA is TGTGCCAGTAATACCGGGACATTCCCTTTAGCCAAAAACATTCAGTACTTC. It yields the protein CASNTGTFPLAKNIQYF.

V gene TRBV7-9 combines with J gene TRBJ2-7; 9 bases fit TRBD2. From germline, CDR1 is SEHNR and CDR2 FQNEAQ (reference sequence). This CDR3 is built from 15 residues. V lost 1 base to trimming and J lost 1 base; unmatched junction nucleotides: 2. This chain's CDR3 is CASSLVSGGSYEQYF. In DNA, the CDR3 is TGTGCCAGCAGCTTAGTTAGCGGGGGATCCTACGAGCAGTACTTC.

V is TRBV7-9 and J is TRBJ2-3, with TRBD1 as a possible D gene (5 bases). V lost 5 bases to trimming and J lost 11 bases, with 17 bases between them. The CDR3 has 13 residues. Germline lookup yields CDR1 SEHNR and CDR2 FQNEAQ (reference sequence). CDR3 region: CASSLPMGRVQYF. CDR3 in DNA: TGTGCCAGCAGCCTACCCATGGGGCGAGTGCAGTATTTT.